A selection of T cell receptor beta chains follows, all from one sample in a study of T cells in Graves' hyperthyroidism and ophthalmopathy. TCRdb passed the multiplex PCR reads through MiXCR, listing each CDR3 protein once. The table has over 650,000 distinct CDR3 sequences, approximately 42% seen once; the top ten hold 6.5% to 9%. Material for sequencing was peripheral blood or thyroid tissue (not recorded which). The receptors were gathered from an adult man with Graves' disease, either hyperthyroidism or ophthalmopathy (not recorded which). Both conserved end residues are part of each CDR3.

j_call	v_call	cdr3_aa
TRBJ1-6	TRBV7-8	CASSLRQGQSPLHF
TRBJ2-7	TRBV29-1	CSVTLGLAGAYEQYF
TRBJ2-2	TRBV5-6	CASSLSGGVTGELFF
TRBJ1-3	TRBV7-9	CASSSRDLSGHFQGNTIYF
TRBJ2-7	TRBV10-3	CATYRDRGDYEQYF
TRBJ1-1	TRBV7-9	CASSLAGQDNTEAFF
TRBJ1-1	TRBV20-1	CSARVPAGTGTEAFF
TRBJ1-1	TRBV25-1	CASLEPKNTEAFF
TRBJ1-6	TRBV6-5	CAANRGSVSPLHF
TRBJ1-1	TRBV29-1	CSVEDVTNTEAFF
TRBJ1-2	TRBV29-1	CSVPGGRYGYTF
TRBJ1-6	TRBV7-2	CAISDGVLYNSPLHF
TRBJ1-5	TRBV5-1	CASSPGTGAPNQPQHF
TRBJ1-6	TRBV25-1	CASSDPGQGNSPLHF
TRBJ2-3	TRBV7-8	CASSFSGGRTDTQYF
TRBJ1-6	TRBV2	CASSEATALHF
TRBJ1-5	TRBV20-1	CSARPGFGQPQHF
TRBJ2-5	TRBV2	CASSRTSGTQETQYF
TRBJ2-2	TRBV6-5	CASTMTGGAGELFF
TRBJ1-5	TRBV19	CATQGGNSNQPQHF
TRBJ2-6	TRBV5-1	CACQGQGALGANVLTF
TRBJ1-1	TRBV20-1	CSAQKTGGTTEAFF
TRBJ1-1	TRBV12-3/TRBV12-4	CASGRGQGPTEAFF
TRBJ1-1	TRBV12-3/TRBV12-4	CASSFFRQGVGLAFF
TRBJ2-7	TRBV29-1	CSGGDGSYEQYF
TRBJ1-1	TRBV24-1	CATSLAGGEAFF
TRBJ1-3	TRBV5-5	CASSLGIGSGNTIYF
TRBJ1-2	TRBV20-1	CSAREEGYTF
TRBJ1-1	TRBV5-1	CASSLDRVEAFF
TRBJ1-6	TRBV7-8	CATSHPEGVSYNSPLHF
TRBJ2-7	TRBV19	CASSDRDTYEQYF
TRBJ2-5	TRBV20-1	CSATESAGREETQYF
TRBJ1-4	TRBV5-4	CASSLGGENFEKLFF
TRBJ1-4	TRBV7-9	CASSQVPRGISNEKLFF
TRBJ2-7	TRBV29-1	CSAATGTGNYEQYF
TRBJ1-6	TRBV25-1	CASTRQVYNSPLHF
TRBJ1-1	TRBV12-3/TRBV12-4	CASSFAGILNTEAFF
TRBJ1-6	TRBV7-8	CASSSTPRGASIPLHF
TRBJ1-1	TRBV6-5	CASQQAGGDTEAFF
TRBJ2-6	TRBV29-1	CSVLSGANVLTF
TRBJ2-7	TRBV29-1	CSVATGTKTYEQYF
TRBJ1-1	TRBV19	CASSTEWAFF
TRBJ2-6	TRBV19	CASRIQSSGANVLTF
TRBJ1-1	TRBV20-1	CSARDPGAGGRDTEAFF
TRBJ1-2	TRBV10-3	CAISETGPRRYGYTF
TRBJ1-2	TRBV6-1	CASSLGGPYTF